Each of the 8 T cell receptor beta chains below was sequenced from the same sample in a study of T cell changes during pregnancy in multiple sclerosis. This table comes from immunoSEQ multiplex PCR, and its TCRdb copy is limited to in-frame clones, with some not included. The sample records about 60,000 clones, roughly 93% being singletons. Sequences were derived from CD8+ T cells from peripheral blood mononuclear cells, sampled in the second trimester of pregnancy. Source of these receptors: a female donor with multiple sclerosis, enrolled in a pregnancy study.

The rearrangement uses TRBV11-3 and TRBJ2-1; TRBD2 matches 7 bases. The trim removed 5 bases at V and 5 bases at J, leaving 3 bases unmatched. The CDR3 contains 13 residues. Germline V lookup: CDR1 SGHNT, CDR2 YENEEA. Here the CDR3 DNA reads TGTGCCAGCAGCCGCCGGGGGGACAATGAGCAGTTCTTC. Translation gives CASSRRGDNEQFF.

The V and J genes are TRBV19 and TRBJ1-2; no definite D call. This CDR3 region has 13 residues. V lost 6 bases and J lost 2, with 10 bases in between. Germline V lookup: CDR1 LNHDA, CDR2 SQIVND (reference sequence). CDR3 loop: CASSPTSNYGYTF. CDR3 in DNA: TGTGCCAGTAGCCCTACCTCGAACTATGGCTACACCTTC. The complete variable domain, with remaining parts taken from reference TRBV19 and TRBJ1-2, reads DGGITQSPKYLFRKEGQNVTLSCEQNLNHDAMYWYRQDPGQGLRLIYYSQIVNDFQKGDIAEGYSVSREKKESFPLTVTSAQKNPTAFYLCASSPTSNYGYTFGSGTRLTVV.

The DNA of the CDR3 is TGTGCCAGCAGGCCGGGGGTCTCCTACGAGCAGTACTTC. It is translated as CASRPGVSYEQYF. V and J are TRBV2 and TRBJ2-7; D is possibly TRBD2 (6 bases). Trimming cost V 6 bases and J 0 bases, with 9 bases left between them. From germline, CDR1 is SNHLY and CDR2 FYNNEI. The CDR3 sequence is 13 residues long.

The rearrangement links TRBV11-2 to TRBJ2-7, with D possibly TRBD1 on 6 matching bases. Between the trimmed V and J ends, which lost 3 bases and 2 bases, there was a span of 11 bases. The length of the CDR3 is 14 residues. Germline lookup yields CDR1 SGHAT and CDR2 FQNNGV. CDR3 DNA: TGTGCCAGCAGCTTTGGGGGCACGACCTACGAGCAGTACTTC. This encodes CASSFGGTTYEQYF.

The chain uses TRBV5-1 and TRBJ2-7, with a tentative D call TRBD2 (5 bases). The V end was cut by 5 bases, the J end by 2 bases, with 8 bases between. Germline CDR1 SGHRS, CDR2 YFSETQ. CDR3 size: 12 residues. CDR3 residues: CASREEAYEQYF. The CDR3 DNA follows: TGCGCCAGCAGGGAGGAAGCCTACGAGCAGTACTTC.

In this sample, this clone turned up once. This CDR3 is CASSEKGGYYGYTF. In DNA form, the CDR3 reads TGTGCCAGCAGCGAGAAAGGCGGTTACTATGGCTACACCTTC. The V and J genes are TRBV7-9 and TRBJ1-2; D ambiguous. The V end was cut by 5 bases, the J end by 3 bases, with 13 bases between. The V gene's germline CDR1 is SEHNR and CDR2 FQNEAQ (reference sequence). This CDR3 is 14 amino acids long.

V usage is TRBV7-3 and J usage is TRBJ2-2; TRBD2 might be the D (5 bases). Germline loops: CDR1 SGHTA, CDR2 FQGTGA. V was shortened by 5 bases and J by 5 bases, with 15 bases between the two germline ends. The CDR3 runs 15 residues. The CDR3 is CASSPGYGETGELFF. In DNA, the CDR3 is TGTGCCAGCAGCCCCGGGTATGGGGAGACCGGGGAGCTGTTTTTT.

This chain links TRBV9 with TRBJ1-1, with 10 nucleotides matching TRBD1. The germline gives CDR1 SGDLS, CDR2 YYNGEE. The CDR3 runs to 14 residues. V was pared by 4 bases and J by 4 bases, with 4 bases of the junction left unmatched. As DNA, the CDR3 is TGTGCCAGCAGCTACGGGACAGGGGCCACTGAAGCTTTCTTT. Protein product: CASSYGTGATEAFF.